Listed below are T cell receptor beta chains from one sample, sequenced in a study of T cells in Graves' hyperthyroidism and ophthalmopathy. TCRdb processed the multiplex PCR reads anew with MiXCR; each CDR3 protein has one entry. The table lists 560,000 or so distinct CDR3 sequences, approximately 44% of them singletons. The sample was peripheral blood or thyroid tissue (not recorded which). These receptors were taken from a young woman with Graves' hyperthyroidism. CDR3s include the opening cysteine and the closing phenylalanine or tryptophan.

V gene	J gene	CDR3 protein
TRBV25-1	TRBJ1-5	CASSESSNQPQHF
TRBV10-3	TRBJ2-7	CAISESGLAGITYEQYF
TRBV7-2	TRBJ1-5	CASSSTSAGNQPQHF
TRBV2	TRBJ1-4	CASSDRGHTNEKLFF
TRBV10-2	TRBJ1-6	CASTWTGGYTPLHF
TRBV20-1	TRBJ2-7	CSARGQEGRNSRYEQYF
TRBV7-9	TRBJ1-4	CASSGPGQSNEKLFF
TRBV7-2	TRBJ1-1	CASSKGTPNSGTEAFF
TRBV2	TRBJ2-5	CASSSGQGQEETQYF
TRBV12-3/TRBV12-4	TRBJ2-5	CASNRLVGETQYF
TRBV12-3/TRBV12-4	TRBJ1-5	CASSAGTENQPQHF
TRBV7-2	TRBJ2-7	CASSQSTGTLSYEQYF
TRBV15	TRBJ1-6	CATSIGTGESTLHF
TRBV7-2	TRBJ1-5	CASSLAVASNQPQHF
TRBV12-3/TRBV12-4	TRBJ2-7	CASSWTAGSYEQYF
TRBV14	TRBJ1-1	CASSQVRGPRDTEAFF
TRBV7-6	TRBJ1-4	CASSLTGGHGYTGGEKLFF
TRBV20-1	TRBJ2-5	CSARDHRETQYF
TRBV19	TRBJ1-1	CASSLTQTGNAFF
TRBV2	TRBJ1-1	CASRETFLEREAFF
TRBV7-9	TRBJ2-7	CATKSETYEQYF
TRBV7-9	TRBJ2-5	CASSLVSGGLTETQYF
TRBV19	TRBJ1-1	CASSVQDMNTEAFF
TRBV7-2	TRBJ1-4	CASSLLGQGAEKLFF
TRBV9	TRBJ2-5	CASSLGPAAGLETQYF
TRBV7-3	TRBJ1-5	CASSQARTGSNQPQHF
TRBV5-1	TRBJ1-5	CASSFGGLDQPQHF
TRBV29-1	TRBJ2-7	CSLDGWSYEQYF
TRBV7-2	TRBJ1-5	CASSEVGTPGQETQHF
TRBV20-1	TRBJ2-5	CSARELSGWAKETQYF
TRBV29-1	TRBJ2-7	CSVTGLAGSSYEQYF
TRBV2	TRBJ1-1	CASSHEPSEAFF
TRBV2	TRBJ2-2	CASKRENTGELFF
TRBV14	TRBJ2-7	CASSQHHPDTEQYF
TRBV20-1	TRBJ1-1	CSARKGGQNTEAFF
TRBV25-1	TRBJ1-6	CASSLGAQNSPLHF
TRBV9	TRBJ2-5	CASSVAGGIQEAQYF
TRBV20-1	TRBJ2-2	CSARVRNTGELFF
TRBV20-1	TRBJ2-7	CSARVGDRWDEQYF
TRBV20-1	TRBJ2-2	CSAMDRENTGELFF
TRBV25-1	TRBJ2-5	CARDEDGTEAQYF
TRBV2	TRBJ1-1	CASSDDANTEAFF
TRBV10-3	TRBJ2-7	CASSRLYEQYF
TRBV7-9	TRBJ2-6	CASSTQGAGANVLTF
TRBV7-3	TRBJ2-7	CASSLRPGQDYEQYF
TRBV7-9	TRBJ2-7	CASSLGSSSYEQYF
TRBV7-9	TRBJ2-5	CASSLGTSQETQYF
TRBV5-1	TRBJ2-7	CASSFGQAGSEQYF
TRBV6-6	TRBJ2-7	CASSYLDRTYEAYF